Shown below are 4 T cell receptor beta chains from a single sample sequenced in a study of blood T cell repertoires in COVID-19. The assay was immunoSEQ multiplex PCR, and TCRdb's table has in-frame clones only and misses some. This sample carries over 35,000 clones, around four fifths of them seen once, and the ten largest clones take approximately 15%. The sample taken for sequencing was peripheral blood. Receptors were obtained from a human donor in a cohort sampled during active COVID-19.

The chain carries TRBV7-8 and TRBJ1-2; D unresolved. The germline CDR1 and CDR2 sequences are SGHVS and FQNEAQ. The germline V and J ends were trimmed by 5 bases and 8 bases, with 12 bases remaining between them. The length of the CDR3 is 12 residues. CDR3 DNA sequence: TGTGCCAGCAGCCCCGCGGAGGGAGGCTACACCTTC. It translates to CASSPAEGGYTF. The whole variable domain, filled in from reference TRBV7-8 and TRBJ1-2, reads GAGVSQSPRYKVAKRGQDVALRCDPISGHVSLFWYQQALGQGPEFLTYFQNEAQLDKSGLPSDRFFAERPEGSVSTLKIQRTQQEDSAVYLCASSPAEGGYTFGSGTRLTVV.

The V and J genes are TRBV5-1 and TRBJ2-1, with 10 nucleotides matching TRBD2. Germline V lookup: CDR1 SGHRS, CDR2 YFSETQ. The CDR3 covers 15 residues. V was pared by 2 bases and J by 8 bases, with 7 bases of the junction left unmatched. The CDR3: CASSFKRGGLDEQFF. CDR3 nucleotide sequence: TGCGCCAGCAGCTTTAAGCGGGGGGGCCTGGATGAGCAGTTCTTC. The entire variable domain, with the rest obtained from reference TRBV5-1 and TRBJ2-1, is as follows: KAGVTQTPRYLIKTRGQQVTLSCSPISGHRSVSWYQQTPGQGLQFLFEYFSETQRNKGNFPGRFSGRQFSNSRSEMNVSTLELGDSALYLCASSFKRGGLDEQFFGPGTRLTVL.

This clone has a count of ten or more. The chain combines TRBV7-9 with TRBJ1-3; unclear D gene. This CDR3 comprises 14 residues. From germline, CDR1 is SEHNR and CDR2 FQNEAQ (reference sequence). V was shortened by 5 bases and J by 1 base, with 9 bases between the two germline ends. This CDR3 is CASSSGLSGNTIYF. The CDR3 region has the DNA TGTGCCAGCAGCAGCGGGCTATCTGGAAACACCATATATTTT.

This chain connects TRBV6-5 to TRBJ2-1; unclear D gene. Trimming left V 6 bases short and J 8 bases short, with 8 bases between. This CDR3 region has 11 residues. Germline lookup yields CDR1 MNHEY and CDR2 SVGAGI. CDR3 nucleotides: TGTGCCAGCAGGGGCTATGATGAGCAGTTCTTC. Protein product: CASRGYDEQFF.